This TCR beta chain was recovered during a study of CD8 T cells in Susac syndrome. Study-wide results and caveats: An acknowledgment was made by the study that its TCR sequencing and HLA analysis involved relatively few individuals.

Details on this clonotype: What it binds is not known.

The T cells that were sequenced for TCR beta were CD8+ and CD4+ cells from blood. TEMRA cells were FACS-enriched and CD8+ and CD4+ T cells negatively isolated. When the RNA was reverse transcribed, random hexamers were used with an input of about 0.45 to 1 ug. Amplification of TCR beta CDR3 used immunoSEQ multiplex PCR across 54 Vbeta and 13 Jbeta. TCRdb re-derived calls from the immunoSEQ multiplex PCR reads in MiXCR, one entry per CDR3 protein. The sample holds around 99,000 distinct CDR3 sequences, about 95% seen once. Trimming removed 5 bases from V and 0 bases from J, with 14 bases in between. CDR3 size: 16 residues. The V gene's germline CDR1 is KGHDR and CDR2 SFDVKD.

The clonotype was recovered from a human donor in good health. This chain joins TRBV24-1 and TRBJ2-3; D uncertain. The material sequenced was CD4+ T cells from PBMCs. CDR3 bases: TGTGCCACCAGTGTGGAGAAGCGTCTAAGCACAGATACGCAGTATTTT. It yields the protein CATSVEKRLSTDTQYF.